The clone carrying this T cell receptor (beta chain) was seen only a few times. Its antigen is unidentified. The data originate from a study of CD8 T cells in ankylosing spondylitis. Study-wide findings and caveats: Past research had described some motif variants in reactive arthritis synovial fluid and blood. The authors reported significant enrichment of disease-linked clones in matched ankylosing spondylitis synovial fluid. Characteristic of ankylosing spondylitis blood, it appeared, was a TCR beta motif comprising 7 to 9 highly homologous variants.

Making use of molecular barcodes, quantitative 5'-RACE generated TCR beta libraries. A single record per CDR3 protein comes from TCRdb applying MiXCR to the 5' RACE reads. The repertoire has about 360,000 distinct CDR3 sequences, 20% of them found once; the top ten carry around 13%. The V segment lost 4 bases and the J segment 3 bases; nucleotides outside the gene matches: 3. The length of the CDR3 is 12 residues. The germline gives CDR1 DFQATT, CDR2 SNEGSKA (reference sequence). Sequencing input: blood, either unsorted or a sorted T cell fraction (not recorded which). This clonotype was sampled from a male donor with ankylosing spondylitis or in good health (not recorded which). The chain has TRBV20-1 and TRBJ2-7, with TRBD2 identical over 7 bases. The CDR3 DNA follows: TGCAGTGCTACCGGGGGGATCTACGAGCAGTACTTC. It specifies CSATGGIYEQYF.